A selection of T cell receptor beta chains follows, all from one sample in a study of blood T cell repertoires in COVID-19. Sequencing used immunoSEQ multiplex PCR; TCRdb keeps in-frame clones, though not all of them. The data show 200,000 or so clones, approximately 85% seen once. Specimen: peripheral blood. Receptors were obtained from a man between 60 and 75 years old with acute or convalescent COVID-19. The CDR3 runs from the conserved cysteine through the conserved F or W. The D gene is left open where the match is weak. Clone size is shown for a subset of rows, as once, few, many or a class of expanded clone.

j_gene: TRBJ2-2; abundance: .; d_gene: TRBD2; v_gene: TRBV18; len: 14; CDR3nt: TGTGCCAGCTCAGCCACTAGCGGCACCGGGGAGCTGTTTTTT; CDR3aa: CASSATSGTGELFF
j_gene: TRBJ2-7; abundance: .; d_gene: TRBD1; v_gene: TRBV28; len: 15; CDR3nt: TGTGCCAGCAGTTCATCCGGGACAGGGTGGTACGAGCAGTACTTC; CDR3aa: CASSSSGTGWYEQYF
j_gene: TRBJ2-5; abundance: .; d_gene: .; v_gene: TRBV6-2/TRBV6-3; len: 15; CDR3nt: TGTGCCAGCAGCCGCCCCAGGGGCCAACAAGAGACCCAGTACTTC; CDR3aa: CASSRPRGQQETQYF
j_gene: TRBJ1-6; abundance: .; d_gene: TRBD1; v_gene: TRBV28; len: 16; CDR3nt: TGTGCCAGCAGTGAGCATCACGGGACAGGGACTTCACCCCTCCACTTT; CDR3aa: CASSEHHGTGTSPLHF
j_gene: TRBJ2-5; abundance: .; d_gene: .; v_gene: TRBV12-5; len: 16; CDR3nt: TGTGCTAGTGGTTATTCGGCGGGACCGTACCAAGAGACCCAGTACTTC; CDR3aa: CASGYSAGPYQETQYF
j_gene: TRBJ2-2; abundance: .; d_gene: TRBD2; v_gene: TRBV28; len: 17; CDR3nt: TGTGCCAGCAGTTTCTTAGCGGGAGGGCGGAACACCGGGGAGCTGTTTTTT; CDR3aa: CASSFLAGGRNTGELFF
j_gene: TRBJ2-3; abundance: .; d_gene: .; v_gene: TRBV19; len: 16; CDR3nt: TGTGCCAGTAGTATGGCCAGGGGCCGTAACACAGATACGCAGTATTTT; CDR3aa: CASSMARGRNTDTQYF
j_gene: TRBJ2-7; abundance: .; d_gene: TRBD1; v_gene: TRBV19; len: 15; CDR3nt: TGTGCCAGTAGTATAGTCACACAGGGGGGCTACGAGCAGTACTTC; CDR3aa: CASSIVTQGGYEQYF
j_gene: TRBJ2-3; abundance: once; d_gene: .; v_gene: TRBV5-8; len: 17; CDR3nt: TGTGCCAGCAGGCCCCGGGGGGCCGGGACGGGGACAGATACGCAGTATTTT; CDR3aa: CASRPRGAGTGTDTQYF
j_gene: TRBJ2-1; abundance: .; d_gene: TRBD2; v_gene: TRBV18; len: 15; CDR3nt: TGTGCCAGCTCACCACTAGCGGGGGAGGGAAATGAGCAGTTCTTC; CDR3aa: CASSPLAGEGNEQFF
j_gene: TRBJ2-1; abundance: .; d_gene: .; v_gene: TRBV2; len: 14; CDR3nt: TGTGCCAGCCAAGGTCGGGAATTAGGGGGTGAGCAGTTCTTC; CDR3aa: CASQGRELGGEQFF
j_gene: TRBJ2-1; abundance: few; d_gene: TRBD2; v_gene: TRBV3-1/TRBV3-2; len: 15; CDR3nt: TGTGCCAGCAGCCCCTCTAGCGGGAGGAGCAATGAGCAGTTCTTC; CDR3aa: CASSPSSGRSNEQFF
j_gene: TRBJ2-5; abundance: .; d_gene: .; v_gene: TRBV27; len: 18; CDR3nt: TGTGCCAGCGCTAGGGGACAGGGGATAACTAGCGGGAGTGAGACCCAGTACTTC; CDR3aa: CASARGQGITSGSETQYF
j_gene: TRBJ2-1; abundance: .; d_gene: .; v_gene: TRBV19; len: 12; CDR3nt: TGTGCCAGTTCCTCTGGGGGCCATGAGCAGTTCTTC; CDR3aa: CASSSGGHEQFF
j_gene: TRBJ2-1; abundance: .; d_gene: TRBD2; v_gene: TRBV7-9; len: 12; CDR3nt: TGTGCCAGCAGCTTACTTGGGACTAGGGAGTTCTTC; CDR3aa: CASSLLGTREFF
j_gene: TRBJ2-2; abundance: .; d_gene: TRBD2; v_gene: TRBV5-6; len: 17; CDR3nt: TGTGCCAGCAGCTTGGCCCCTTCAGCGGGAGTCTTTAGGGAGCTGTTTTTT; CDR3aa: CASSLAPSAGVFRELFF
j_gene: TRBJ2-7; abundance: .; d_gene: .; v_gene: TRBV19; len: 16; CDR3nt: TGTGCCAGTAGTATATCCCACAGGGTAGACTCCTACGAGCAGTACTTC; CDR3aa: CASSISHRVDSYEQYF
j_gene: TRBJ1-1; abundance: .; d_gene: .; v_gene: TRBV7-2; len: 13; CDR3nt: TGTGCCAGCACTGGACAGTTGAACACTGAAGCTTTCTTT; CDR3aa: CASTGQLNTEAFF
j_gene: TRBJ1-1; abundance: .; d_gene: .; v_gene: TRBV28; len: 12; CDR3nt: TGTGCCAGCAGAAGGAGGAACACTGAAGCTTTCTTT; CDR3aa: CASRRRNTEAFF
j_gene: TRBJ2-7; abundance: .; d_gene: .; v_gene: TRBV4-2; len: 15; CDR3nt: TGTGCCAGCAGCCCTCCGAGAGCCACCCTTGGCGAGCAGTACTTC; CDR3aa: CASSPPRATLGEQYF
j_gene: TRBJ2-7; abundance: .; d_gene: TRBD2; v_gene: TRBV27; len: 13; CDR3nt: TGTGCCAGTGGGACGGGGGGTAGGTACGAGCAGTACTTC; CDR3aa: CASGTGGRYEQYF
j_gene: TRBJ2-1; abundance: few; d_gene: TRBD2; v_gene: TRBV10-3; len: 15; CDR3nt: TGTGCCATCAGCGATGGACTAGCGGGAGACAATGAGCAGTTCTTC; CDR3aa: CAISDGLAGDNEQFF
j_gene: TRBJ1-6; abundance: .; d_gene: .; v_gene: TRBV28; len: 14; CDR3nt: TGTGCCAGCAGTTCCGGGAGGAGTGGCTCACCCCTCCACTTT; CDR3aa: CASSSGRSGSPLHF
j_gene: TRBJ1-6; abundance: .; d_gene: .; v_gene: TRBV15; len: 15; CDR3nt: TGTGCCACCAGCAGAGCCCGTGAAGGGGGTGAACCCCTCCACTTT; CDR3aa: CATSRAREGGEPLHF
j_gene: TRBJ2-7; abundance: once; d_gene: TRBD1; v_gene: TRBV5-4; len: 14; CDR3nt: TGTGCCAGCAGCTGGGACAGGCCCCCCTACGAGCAGTACTTC; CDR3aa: CASSWDRPPYEQYF
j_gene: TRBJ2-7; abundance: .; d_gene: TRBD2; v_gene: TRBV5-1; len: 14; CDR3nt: TGCGCCAGCAGCCCGACTAGCGATAACTACGAGCAGTACTTC; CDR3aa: CASSPTSDNYEQYF
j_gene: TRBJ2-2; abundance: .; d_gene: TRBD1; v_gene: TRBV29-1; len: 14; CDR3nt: TGCAGCGTTGGGACAGGGTTTGGCACCGGGGAGCTGTTTTTT; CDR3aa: CSVGTGFGTGELFF